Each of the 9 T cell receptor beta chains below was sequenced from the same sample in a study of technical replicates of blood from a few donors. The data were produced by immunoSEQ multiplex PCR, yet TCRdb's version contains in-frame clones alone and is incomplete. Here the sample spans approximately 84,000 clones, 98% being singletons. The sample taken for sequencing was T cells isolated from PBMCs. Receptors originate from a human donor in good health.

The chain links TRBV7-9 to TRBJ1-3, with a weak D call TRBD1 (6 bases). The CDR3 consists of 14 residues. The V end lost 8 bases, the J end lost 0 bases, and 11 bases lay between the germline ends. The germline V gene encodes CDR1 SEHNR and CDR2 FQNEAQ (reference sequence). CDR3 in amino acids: CASPRGASGNTIYF. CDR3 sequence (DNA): TGTGCCAGCCCCCGGGGGGCCTCTGGAAACACCATATATTTT.

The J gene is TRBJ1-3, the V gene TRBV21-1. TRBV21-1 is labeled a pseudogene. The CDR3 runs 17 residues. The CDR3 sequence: CASSKVDPEPGGNTIYF. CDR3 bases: TGTGCCAGCAGCAAAGTTGATCCCGAACCGGGAGGAAACACCATATATTTT.

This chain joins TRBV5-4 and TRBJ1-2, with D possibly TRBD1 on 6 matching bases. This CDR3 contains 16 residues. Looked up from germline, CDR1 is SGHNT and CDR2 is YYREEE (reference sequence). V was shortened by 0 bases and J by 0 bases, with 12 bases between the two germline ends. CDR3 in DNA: TGTGCCAGCAGCTTGGAAGGACAGTCCTCTAACTATGGCTACACCTTC. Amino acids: CASSLEGQSSNYGYTF.

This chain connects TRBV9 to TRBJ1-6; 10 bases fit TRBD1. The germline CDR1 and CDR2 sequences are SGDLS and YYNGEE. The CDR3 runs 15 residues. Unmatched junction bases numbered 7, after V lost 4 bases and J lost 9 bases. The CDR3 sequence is CASSSYGQGGSPLHF. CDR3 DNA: TGTGCCAGCAGCTCCTACGGACAGGGGGGTTCACCCCTCCACTTT.

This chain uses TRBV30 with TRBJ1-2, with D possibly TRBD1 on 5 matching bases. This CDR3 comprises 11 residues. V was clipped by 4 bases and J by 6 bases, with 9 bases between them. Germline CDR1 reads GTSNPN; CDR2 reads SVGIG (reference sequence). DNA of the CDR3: TGTGCCTGGATGGGGGGACATGGCTACACCTTC. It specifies CAWMGGHGYTF.

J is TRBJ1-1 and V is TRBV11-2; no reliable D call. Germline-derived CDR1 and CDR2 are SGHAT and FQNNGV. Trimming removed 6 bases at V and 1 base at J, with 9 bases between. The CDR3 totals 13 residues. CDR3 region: CASRDYTNTEAFF. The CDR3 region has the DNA TGTGCCAGCAGAGATTACACGAACACTGAAGCTTTCTTT.

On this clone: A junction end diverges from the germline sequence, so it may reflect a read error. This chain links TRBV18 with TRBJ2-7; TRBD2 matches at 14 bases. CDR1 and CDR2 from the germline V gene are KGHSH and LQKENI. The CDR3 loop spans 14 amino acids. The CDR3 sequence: CASSPGGTSGSGHF. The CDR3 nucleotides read TGTGCCAGCTCACCAGGAGGGACTAGCGGGAGCGGCCACTTC.

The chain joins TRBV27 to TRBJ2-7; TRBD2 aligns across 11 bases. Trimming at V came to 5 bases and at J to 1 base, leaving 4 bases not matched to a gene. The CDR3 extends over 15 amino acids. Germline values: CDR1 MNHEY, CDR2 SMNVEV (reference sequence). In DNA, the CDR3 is TGTGCCAGCAGTATCGGGACTAGCGGTTCCTACGAGCAGTACTTC. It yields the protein CASSIGTSGSYEQYF.

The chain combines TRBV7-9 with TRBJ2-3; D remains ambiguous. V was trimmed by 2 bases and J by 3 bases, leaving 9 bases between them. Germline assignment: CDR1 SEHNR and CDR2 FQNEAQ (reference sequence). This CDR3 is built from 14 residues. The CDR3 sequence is CASSLRLSTDTQYF. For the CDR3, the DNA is TGTGCCAGCAGCTTAAGACTTTCTACAGATACGCAGTATTTT.